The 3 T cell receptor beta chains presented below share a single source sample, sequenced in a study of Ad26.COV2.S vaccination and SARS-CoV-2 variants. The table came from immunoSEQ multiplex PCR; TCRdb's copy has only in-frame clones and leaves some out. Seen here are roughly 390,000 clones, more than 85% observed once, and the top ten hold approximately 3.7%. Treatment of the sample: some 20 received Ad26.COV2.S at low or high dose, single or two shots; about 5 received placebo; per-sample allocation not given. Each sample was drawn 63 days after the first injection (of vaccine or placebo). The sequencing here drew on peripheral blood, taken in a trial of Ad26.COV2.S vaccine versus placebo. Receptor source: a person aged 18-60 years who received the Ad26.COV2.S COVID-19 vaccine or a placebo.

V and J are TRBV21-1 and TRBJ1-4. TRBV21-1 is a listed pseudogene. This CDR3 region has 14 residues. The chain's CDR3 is CASSKGGRDEKLFF. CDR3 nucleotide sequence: TGTGCCAGCAGCAAGGGGGGGCGGGATGAAAAACTGTTTTTT.

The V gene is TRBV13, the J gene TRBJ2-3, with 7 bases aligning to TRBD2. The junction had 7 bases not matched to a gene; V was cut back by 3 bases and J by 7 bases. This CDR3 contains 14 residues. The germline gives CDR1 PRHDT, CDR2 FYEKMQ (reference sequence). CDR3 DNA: TGTGCCAGCAGCTTTCCGACTAGCTTAAATACGCAGTATTTT. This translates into CASSFPTSLNTQYF.

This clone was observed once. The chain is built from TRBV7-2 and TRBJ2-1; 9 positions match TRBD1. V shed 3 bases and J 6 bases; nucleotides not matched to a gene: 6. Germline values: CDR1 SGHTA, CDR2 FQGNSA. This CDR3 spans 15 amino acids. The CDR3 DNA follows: TGTGCCAGCAGCTTGGGAGACAGGGGGTTCAATGAGCAGTTCTTC. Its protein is CASSLGDRGFNEQFF.